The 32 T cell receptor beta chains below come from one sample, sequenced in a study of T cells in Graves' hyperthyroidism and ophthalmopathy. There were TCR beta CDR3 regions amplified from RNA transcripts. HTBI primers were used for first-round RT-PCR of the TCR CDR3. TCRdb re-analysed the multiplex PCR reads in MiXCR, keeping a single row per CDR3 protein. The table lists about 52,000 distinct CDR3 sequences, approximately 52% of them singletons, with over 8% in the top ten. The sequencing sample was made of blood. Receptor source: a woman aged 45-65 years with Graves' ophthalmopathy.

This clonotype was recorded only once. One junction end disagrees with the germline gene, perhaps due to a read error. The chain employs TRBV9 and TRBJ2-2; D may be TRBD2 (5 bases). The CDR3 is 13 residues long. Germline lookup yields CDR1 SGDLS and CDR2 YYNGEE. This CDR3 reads CASGDRGAGELLF. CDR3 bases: TGTGCCAGCGGCGACCGAGGTGCCGGGGAGCTGTTATTT.

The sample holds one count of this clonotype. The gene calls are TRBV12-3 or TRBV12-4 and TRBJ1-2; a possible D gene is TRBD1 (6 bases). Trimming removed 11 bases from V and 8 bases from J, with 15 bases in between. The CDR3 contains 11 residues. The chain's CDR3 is CAYSRGSGYTF. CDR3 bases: TGTGCCTACAGCAGGGGATCCGGCTACACCTTC.

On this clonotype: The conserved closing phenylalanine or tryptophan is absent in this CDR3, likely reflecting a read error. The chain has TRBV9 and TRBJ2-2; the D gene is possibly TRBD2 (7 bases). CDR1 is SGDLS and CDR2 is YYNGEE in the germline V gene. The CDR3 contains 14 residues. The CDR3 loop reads CASSDIRGAGGLFS. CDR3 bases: TGTGCCAGCAGCGACATTCGGGGGGCCGGGGGGCTGTTTTCT.

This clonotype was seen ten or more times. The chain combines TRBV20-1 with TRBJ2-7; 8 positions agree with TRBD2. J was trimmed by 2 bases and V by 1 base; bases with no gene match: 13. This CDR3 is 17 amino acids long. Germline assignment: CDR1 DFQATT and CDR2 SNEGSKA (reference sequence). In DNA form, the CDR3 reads TGCAGTGCTAGAGGGGGTAGAACTAGCGGAGTCGCCTACGAGCAGTACTTC. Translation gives CSARGGRTSGVAYEQYF.

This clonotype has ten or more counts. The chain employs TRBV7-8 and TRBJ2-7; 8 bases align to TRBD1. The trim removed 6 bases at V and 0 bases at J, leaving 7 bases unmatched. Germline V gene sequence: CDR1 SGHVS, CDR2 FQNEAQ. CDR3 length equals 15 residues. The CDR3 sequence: CASRHGQGSSYEQYF. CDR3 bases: TGTGCCAGCAGACACGGACAGGGAAGCTCCTACGAGCAGTACTTC.

CDR3 residues: CASSEGQGNYEQYF. CDR3 nucleotide sequence: TGTGCCAGCAGTGAGGGACAGGGGAACTACGAGCAGTACTTC. The V and J genes are TRBV2 and TRBJ2-7; 10 positions match TRBD1. J lost 3 bases, V lost 3 bases, and 2 bases had no gene match. In germline, CDR1 is SNHLY, CDR2 FYNNEI. This CDR3 has 14 amino acids.

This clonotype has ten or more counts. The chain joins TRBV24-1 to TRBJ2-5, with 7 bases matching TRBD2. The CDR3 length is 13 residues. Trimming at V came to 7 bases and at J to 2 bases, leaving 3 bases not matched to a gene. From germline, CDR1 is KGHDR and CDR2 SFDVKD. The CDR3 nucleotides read TGTGCCACCAGGGGGGGGGTTCAAGAGACCCAGTACTTC. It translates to CATRGGVQETQYF.

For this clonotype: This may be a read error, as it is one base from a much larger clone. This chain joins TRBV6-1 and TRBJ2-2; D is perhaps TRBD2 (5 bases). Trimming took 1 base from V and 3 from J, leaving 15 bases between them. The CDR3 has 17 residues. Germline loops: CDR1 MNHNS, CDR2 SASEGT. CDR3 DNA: TGTGCCAGCAGTGAAGGTGGGATCAAGGAGGACACCGGGGAGCTGTTTTTT. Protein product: CASSEGGIKEDTGELFF.

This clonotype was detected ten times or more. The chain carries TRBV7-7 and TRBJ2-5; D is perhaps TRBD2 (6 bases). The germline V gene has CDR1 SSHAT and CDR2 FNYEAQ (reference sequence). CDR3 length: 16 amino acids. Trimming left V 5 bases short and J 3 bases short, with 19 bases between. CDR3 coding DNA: TGTGCCAGCAGCCCTGGTGGGTTAGCGGCAAAAGAGACCCAGTACTTC. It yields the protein CASSPGGLAAKETQYF.

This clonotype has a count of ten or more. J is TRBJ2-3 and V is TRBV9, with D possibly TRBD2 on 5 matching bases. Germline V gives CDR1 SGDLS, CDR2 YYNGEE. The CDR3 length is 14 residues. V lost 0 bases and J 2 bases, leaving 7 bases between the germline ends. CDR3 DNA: TGTGCCAGCAGCGTAGAAGCGGCCACAGATACGCAGTATTTT. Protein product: CASSVEAATDTQYF.

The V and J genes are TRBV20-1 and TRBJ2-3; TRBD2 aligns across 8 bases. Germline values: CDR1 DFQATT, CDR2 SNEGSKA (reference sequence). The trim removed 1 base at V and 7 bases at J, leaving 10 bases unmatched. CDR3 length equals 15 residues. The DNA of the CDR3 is TGCAGTGCTAGAGTCGGGGGGGCCGGGGCAAATACGCAGTATTTT. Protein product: CSARVGGAGANTQYF.

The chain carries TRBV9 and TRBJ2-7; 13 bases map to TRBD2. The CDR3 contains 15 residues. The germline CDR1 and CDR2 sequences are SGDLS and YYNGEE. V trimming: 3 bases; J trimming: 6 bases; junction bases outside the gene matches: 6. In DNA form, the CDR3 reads TGTGCCAGCAGCGAAAACCGACTAGCGGGAGGCGAGCAGTACTTC. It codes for CASSENRLAGGEQYF.

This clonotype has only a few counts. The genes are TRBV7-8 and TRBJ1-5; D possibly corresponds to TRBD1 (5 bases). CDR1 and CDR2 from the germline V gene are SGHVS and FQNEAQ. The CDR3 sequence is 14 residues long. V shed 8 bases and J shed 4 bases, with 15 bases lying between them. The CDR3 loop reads CASSPLQGNQPQHF. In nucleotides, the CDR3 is TGTGCCAGCTCACCACTTCAGGGAAATCAGCCCCAGCATTTT.

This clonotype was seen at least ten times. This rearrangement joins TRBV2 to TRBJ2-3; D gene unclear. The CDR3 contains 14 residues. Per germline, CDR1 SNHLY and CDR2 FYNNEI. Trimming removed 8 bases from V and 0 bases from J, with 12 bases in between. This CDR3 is CASLAYSSTDTQYF. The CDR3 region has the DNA TGTGCCAGCTTAGCCTACTCTAGCACAGATACGCAGTATTTT.

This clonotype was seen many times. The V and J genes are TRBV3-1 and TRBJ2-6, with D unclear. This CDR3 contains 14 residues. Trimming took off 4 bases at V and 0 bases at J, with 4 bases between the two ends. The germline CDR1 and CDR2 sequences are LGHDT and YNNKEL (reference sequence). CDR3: CASSLLSGANVLTF. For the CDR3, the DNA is TGTGCCAGCAGCCTTCTCTCTGGGGCCAACGTCCTGACTTTC.

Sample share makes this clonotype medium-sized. CDR3 DNA sequence: TGTGCCAGCAGCTTAAGGGGTCAGGGGGCAGAGCCCCAGCATTTT. Amino acid sequence: CASSLRGQGAEPQHF. This chain links TRBV7-2 with TRBJ1-5, with 8 bases fitting TRBD1. The CDR3 contains 15 residues. Trimming cost V 2 bases and J 8 bases; bases outside gene matches: 8. Germline V CDR1 and CDR2: SGHTA, FQGNSA.

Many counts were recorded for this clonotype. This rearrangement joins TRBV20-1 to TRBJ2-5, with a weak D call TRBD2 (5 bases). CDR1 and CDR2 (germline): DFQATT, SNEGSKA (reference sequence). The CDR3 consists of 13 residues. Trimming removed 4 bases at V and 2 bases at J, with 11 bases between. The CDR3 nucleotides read TGCAGTGCTACAGTACGACTACAAGAGACCCAGTACTTC. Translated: CSATVRLQETQYF.

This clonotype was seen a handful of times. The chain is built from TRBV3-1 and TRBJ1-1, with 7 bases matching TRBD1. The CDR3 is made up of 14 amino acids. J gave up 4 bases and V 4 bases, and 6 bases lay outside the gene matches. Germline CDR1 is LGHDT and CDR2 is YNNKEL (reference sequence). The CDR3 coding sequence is TGTGCCAGCAGCCTCAACAGGGGAGGCACTGAAGCTTTCTTT. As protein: CASSLNRGGTEAFF.

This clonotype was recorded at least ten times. The CDR3 protein is CASRGTGGIYGYTF. DNA for the CDR3: TGTGCCAGCAGGGGGACAGGGGGCATCTATGGCTACACCTTC. The chain recombines TRBV2 with TRBJ1-2, with 12 bases matching TRBD1. Losses at the gene ends were 6 bases for V and 4 bases for J; bases not matched to a gene: 3. The CDR3 is 14 amino acids. Germline loops: CDR1 SNHLY, CDR2 FYNNEI.

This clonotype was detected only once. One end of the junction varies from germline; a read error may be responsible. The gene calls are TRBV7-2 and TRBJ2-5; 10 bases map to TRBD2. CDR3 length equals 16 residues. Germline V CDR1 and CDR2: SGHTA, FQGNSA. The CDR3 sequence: CASGLASGSPQETQYF. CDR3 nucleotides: TGCGCCAGCGGCTTAGCTAGCGGGAGCCCTCAAGAGACCCAGTACTTC. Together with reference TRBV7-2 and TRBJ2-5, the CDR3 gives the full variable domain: GAGVSQSPSNKVTEKGKDVELRCDPISGHTALYWYRQSLGQGLEFLIYFQGNSAPDKSGLPSDRFSAERTGGSVSTLTIQRTQQEDSAVYLCASGLASGSPQETQYFGPGTRLLVL.

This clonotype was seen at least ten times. The CDR3 sequence is CASSLDRQGNTEAFF. The CDR3 coding sequence is TGTGCCAGCAGCTTAGATCGGCAGGGGAACACTGAAGCTTTCTTT. The V and J genes are TRBV11-2 and TRBJ1-1; tentatively, D is TRBD1 (5 bases). Trimming left V 0 bases short and J 1 base short, with 9 bases between. This CDR3 comprises 15 residues. CDR1 and CDR2 from the germline V gene are SGHAT and FQNNGV. The full variable domain, with the rest looked up from reference TRBV11-2 and TRBJ1-1, is EAGVAQSPRYKIIEKRQSVAFWCNPISGHATLYWYQQILGQGPKLLIQFQNNGVVDDSQLPKDRFSAERLKGVDSTLKIQPAKLEDSAVYLCASSLDRQGNTEAFFGQGTRLTVV.

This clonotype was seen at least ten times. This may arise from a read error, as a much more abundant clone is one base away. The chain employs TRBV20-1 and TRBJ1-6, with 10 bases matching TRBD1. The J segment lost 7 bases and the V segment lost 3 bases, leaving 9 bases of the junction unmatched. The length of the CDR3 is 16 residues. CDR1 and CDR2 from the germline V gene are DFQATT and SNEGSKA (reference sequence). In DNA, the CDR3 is TGCAGTGCTAGTGATTGGACAGGGGGGGGGAATTCACCCCTCCACTTT. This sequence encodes CSASDWTGGGNSPLHF.

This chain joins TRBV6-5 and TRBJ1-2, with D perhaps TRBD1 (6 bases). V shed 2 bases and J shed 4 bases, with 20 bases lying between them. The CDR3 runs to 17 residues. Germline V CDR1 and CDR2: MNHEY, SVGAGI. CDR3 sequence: CASSYTGGGQGFYGYTF. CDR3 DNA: TGTGCCAGCAGTTACACGGGGGGGGGGCAGGGGTTCTATGGCTACACCTTC.

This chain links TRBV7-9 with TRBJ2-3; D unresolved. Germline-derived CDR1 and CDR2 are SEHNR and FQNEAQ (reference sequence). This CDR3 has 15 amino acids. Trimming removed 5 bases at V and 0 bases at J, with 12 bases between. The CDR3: CASSLDARSTDTQYF. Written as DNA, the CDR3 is TGTGCCAGCAGCCTAGATGCCAGAAGCACAGATACGCAGTATTTT.

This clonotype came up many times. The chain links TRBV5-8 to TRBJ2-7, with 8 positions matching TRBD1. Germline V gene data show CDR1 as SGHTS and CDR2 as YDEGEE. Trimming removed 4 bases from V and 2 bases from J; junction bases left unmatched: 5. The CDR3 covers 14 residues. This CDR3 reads CASSIGQGTYEQYF. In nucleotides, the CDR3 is TGTGCCAGCAGCATAGGACAGGGTACCTACGAGCAGTACTTC.

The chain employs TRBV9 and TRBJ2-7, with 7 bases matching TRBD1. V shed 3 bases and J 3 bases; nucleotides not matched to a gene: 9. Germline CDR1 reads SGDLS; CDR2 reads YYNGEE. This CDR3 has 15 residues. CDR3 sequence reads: CASSARQGPDYEQYF. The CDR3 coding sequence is TGTGCCAGCAGCGCGAGACAGGGCCCCGACTACGAGCAGTACTTC.

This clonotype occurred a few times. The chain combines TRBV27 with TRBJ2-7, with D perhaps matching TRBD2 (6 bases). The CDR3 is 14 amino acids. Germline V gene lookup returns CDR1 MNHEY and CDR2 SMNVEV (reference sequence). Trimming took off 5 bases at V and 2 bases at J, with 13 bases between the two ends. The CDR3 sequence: CASSHRLGTYEQYF. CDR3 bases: TGTGCCAGCAGTCACAGACTAGGGACCTACGAGCAGTACTTC.

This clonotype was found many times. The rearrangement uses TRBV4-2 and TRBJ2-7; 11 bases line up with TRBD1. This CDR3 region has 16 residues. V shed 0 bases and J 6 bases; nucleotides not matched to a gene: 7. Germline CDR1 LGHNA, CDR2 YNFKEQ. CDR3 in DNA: TGTGCCAGCAGCCAAGATGTTGGACAGGGGGCGGGCGAGCAGTACTTC. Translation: CASSQDVGQGAGEQYF.

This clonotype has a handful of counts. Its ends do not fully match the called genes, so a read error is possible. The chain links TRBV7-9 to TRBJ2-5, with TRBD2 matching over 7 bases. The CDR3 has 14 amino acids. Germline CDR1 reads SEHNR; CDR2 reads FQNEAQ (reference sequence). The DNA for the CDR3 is TGCGCCAGCAGCTTAGAGACTAGCTCTGAGACCCAGTGCTTC. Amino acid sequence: CASSLETSSETQCF. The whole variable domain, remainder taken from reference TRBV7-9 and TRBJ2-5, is DTGVSQNPRHKITKRGQNVTFRCDPISEHNRLYWYRQTLGQGPEFLTYFQNEAQLEKSRLLSDRFSAERPKGSFSTLEIQRTEQGDSAMYLCASSLETSSETQCFGPGTRLLVL.

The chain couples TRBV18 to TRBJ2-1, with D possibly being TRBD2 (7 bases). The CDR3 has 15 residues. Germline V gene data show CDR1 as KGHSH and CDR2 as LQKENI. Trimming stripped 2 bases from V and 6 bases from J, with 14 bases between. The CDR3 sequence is CASSPRNREGNEQFF. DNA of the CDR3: TGTGCCAGCTCACCAAGGAACAGGGAGGGCAATGAGCAGTTCTTC. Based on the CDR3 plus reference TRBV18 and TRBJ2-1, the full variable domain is NAGVMQNPRHLVRRRGQEARLRCSPMKGHSHVYWYRQLPEEGLKFMVYLQKENIIDESGMPKERFSAEFPKEGPSILRIQQVVRGDSAAYFCASSPRNREGNEQFFGPGTRLTVL.

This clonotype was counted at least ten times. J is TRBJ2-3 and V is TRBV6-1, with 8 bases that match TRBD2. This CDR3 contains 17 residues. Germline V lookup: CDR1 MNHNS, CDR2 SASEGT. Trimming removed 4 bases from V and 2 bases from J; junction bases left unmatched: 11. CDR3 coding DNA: TGTGCCAGCAGTGTACCCTCTTCCGGGAGGGCCACAGATACGCAGTATTTT. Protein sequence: CASSVPSSGRATDTQYF.

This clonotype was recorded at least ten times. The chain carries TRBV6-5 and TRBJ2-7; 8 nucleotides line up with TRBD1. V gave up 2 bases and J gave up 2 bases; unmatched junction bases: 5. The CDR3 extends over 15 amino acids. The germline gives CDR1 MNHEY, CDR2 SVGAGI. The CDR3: CASSYRDRGAYEQYF. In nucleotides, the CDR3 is TGTGCCAGCAGTTACCGCGACAGGGGCGCCTACGAGCAGTACTTC.